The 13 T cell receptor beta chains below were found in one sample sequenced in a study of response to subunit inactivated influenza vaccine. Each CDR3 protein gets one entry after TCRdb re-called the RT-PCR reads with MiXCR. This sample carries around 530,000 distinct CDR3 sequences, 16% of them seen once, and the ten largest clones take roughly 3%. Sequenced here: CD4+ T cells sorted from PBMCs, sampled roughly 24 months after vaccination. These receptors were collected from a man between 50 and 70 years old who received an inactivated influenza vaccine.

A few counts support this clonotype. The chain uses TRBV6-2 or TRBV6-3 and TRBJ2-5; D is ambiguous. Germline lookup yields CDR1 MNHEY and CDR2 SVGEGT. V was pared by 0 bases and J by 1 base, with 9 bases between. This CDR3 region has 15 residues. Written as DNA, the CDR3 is TGTGCCAGCAGTTACTCGCTCACCCGCCAAGAGACCCAGTACTTC. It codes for CASSYSLTRQETQYF.

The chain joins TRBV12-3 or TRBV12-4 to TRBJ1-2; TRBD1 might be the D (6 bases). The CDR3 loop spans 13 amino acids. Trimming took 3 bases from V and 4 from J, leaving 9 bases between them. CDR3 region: CASSFGTRYGYTF. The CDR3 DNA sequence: TGTGCCAGCAGTTTTGGGACACGCTATGGCTACACCTTC.

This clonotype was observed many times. CDR3 loop: CASSQEKREGADTQYF. Here the CDR3 DNA reads TGTGCCAGCAGCCAAGAGAAGCGGGAGGGTGCAGATACGCAGTATTTT. The J gene is TRBJ2-3, the V gene TRBV4-2; 10 bases agree with TRBD2. Germline V gene sequence: CDR1 LGHNA, CDR2 YNFKEQ. The CDR3 consists of 16 residues. Losses at the gene ends were 0 bases for V and 4 bases for J; bases not matched to a gene: 4.

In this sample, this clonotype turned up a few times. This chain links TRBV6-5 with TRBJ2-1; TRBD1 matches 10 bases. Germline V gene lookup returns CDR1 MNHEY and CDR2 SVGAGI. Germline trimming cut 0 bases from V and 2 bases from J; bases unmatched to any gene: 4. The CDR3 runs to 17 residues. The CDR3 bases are TGTGCCAGCAGTTACTCCGGACAGGGGGTTACCTACAATGAGCAGTTCTTC. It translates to CASSYSGQGVTYNEQFF.

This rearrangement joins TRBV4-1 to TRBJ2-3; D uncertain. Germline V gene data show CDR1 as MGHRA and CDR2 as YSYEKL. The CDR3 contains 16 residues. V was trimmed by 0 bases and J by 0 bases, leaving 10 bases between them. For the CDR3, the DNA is TGCGCCAGCAGCCAAGACCGGGCTTTGAGCACAGATACGCAGTATTTT. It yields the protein CASSQDRALSTDTQYF.

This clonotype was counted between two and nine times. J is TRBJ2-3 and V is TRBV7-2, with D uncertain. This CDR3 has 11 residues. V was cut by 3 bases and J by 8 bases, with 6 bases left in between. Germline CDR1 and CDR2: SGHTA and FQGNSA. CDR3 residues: CASSFDVTQYF. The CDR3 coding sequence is TGTGCCAGCAGCTTTGACGTTACGCAGTATTTT.

The CDR3: CASSPDGANTGELFF. The CDR3 DNA is TGTGCCAGCTCACCAGACGGCGCGAACACCGGGGAGCTGTTTTTT. The chain joins TRBV18 to TRBJ2-2; D is uncertain. Germline V gives CDR1 KGHSH, CDR2 LQKENI. V shed 2 bases and J shed 0 bases, with 7 bases lying between them. The CDR3 has 15 amino acids. The variable domain in full, completed from reference TRBV18 and TRBJ2-2, reads NAGVMQNPRHLVRRRGQEARLRCSPMKGHSHVYWYRQLPEEGLKFMVYLQKENIIDESGMPKERFSAEFPKEGPSILRIQQVVRGDSAAYFCASSPDGANTGELFFGEGSRLTVL.

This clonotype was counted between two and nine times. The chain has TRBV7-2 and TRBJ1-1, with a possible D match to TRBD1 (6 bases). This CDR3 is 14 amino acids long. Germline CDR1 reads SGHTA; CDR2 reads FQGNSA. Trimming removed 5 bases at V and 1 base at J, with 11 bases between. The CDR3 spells CASSTQTGNTEAFF. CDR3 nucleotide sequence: TGTGCCAGCAGCACCCAGACAGGGAACACTGAAGCTTTCTTT.

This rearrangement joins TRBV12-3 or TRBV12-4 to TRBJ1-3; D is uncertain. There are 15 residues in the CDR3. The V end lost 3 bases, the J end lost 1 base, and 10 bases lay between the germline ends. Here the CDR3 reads CASSFGQMSGNTIYF. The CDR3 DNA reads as TGTGCCAGCAGTTTCGGGCAGATGTCTGGAAACACCATATATTTT.

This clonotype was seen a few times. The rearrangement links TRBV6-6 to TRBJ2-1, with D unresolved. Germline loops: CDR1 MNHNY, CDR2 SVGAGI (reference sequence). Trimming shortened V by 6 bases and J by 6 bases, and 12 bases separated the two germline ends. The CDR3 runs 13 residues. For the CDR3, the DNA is TGTGCCAGCAGCCAAGGATTCCCCAATGAGCAGTTCTTC. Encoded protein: CASSQGFPNEQFF.

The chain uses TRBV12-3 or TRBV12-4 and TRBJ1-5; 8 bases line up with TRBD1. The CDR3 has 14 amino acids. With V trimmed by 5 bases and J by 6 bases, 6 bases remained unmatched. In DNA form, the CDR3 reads TGTGCCAGCAGTAAGGACAGGGCGAGTCAGCCCCAGCATTTT. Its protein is CASSKDRASQPQHF.

CDR3 nucleotides: TGCAGCCTTTTGAGTGGGGGAGAGACCCAGTACTTC. Protein product: CSLLSGGETQYF. The V gene is TRBV29-1, the J gene TRBJ2-5; possibly TRBD1 or TRBD2 for D (5 bases each). The germline V gene has CDR1 SQVTM and CDR2 ANQGSEA. The V and J ends lost 8 bases and 4 bases respectively, with 14 bases between them. The CDR3 is made up of 12 amino acids.

CDR3: CASSLVGLAGSRSSYEQYF. The CDR3, as DNA: TGTGCCAGCAGCTTAGTAGGTTTGGCAGGGTCACGAAGCTCCTACGAGCAGTACTTC. The gene calls are TRBV7-8 and TRBJ2-7; D possibly corresponds to TRBD1 (5 bases). Per the germline V gene, CDR1 is SGHVS and CDR2 is FQNEAQ. CDR3 size: 19 residues. With 1 base removed from V and 0 bases from J, the gap between germline ends came to 22 bases.